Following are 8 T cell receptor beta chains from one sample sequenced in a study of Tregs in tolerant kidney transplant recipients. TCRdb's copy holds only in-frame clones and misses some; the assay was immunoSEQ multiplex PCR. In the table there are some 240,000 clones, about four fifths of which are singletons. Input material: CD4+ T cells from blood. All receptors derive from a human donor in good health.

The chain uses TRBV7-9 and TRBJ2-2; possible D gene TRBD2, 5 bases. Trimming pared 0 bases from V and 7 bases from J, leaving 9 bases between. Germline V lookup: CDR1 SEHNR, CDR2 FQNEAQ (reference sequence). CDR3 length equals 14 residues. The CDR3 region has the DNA TGTGCCAGCAGCTTAGCGCGGGCTATCGGGGAGCTGTTTTTT. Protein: CASSLARAIGELFF.

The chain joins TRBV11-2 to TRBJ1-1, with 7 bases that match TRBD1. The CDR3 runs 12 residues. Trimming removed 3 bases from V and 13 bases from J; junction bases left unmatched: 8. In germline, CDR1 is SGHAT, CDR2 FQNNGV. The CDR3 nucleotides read TGTGCCAGCAGCTTTGCGACAGGGAGAGTTTTCTTT. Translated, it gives CASSFATGRVFF. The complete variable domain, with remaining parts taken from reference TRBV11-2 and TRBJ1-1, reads EAGVAQSPRYKIIEKRQSVAFWCNPISGHATLYWYQQILGQGPKLLIQFQNNGVVDDSQLPKDRFSAERLKGVDSTLKIQPAKLEDSAVYLCASSFATGRVFFGQGTRLTVV.

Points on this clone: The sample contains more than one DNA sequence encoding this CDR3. CDR3 sequence (DNA): TGTGCCAGCTCACCCGAGGCTGAAAAACTGTTTTTT. Translation gives CASSPEAEKLFF. The V call is TRBV18, the J call TRBJ1-4; D unresolved. Germline lookup yields CDR1 KGHSH and CDR2 LQKENI. The CDR3 spans 12 residues. Trimming cost V 3 bases and J 7 bases, with 6 bases left between them.

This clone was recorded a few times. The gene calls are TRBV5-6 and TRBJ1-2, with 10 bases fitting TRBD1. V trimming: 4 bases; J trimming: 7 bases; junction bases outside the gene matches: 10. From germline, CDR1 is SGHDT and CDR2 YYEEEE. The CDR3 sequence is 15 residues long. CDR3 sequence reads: CASSAGTGAARGYTF. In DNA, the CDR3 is TGTGCCAGCAGCGCCGGGACAGGGGCTGCACGTGGCTACACCTTC.

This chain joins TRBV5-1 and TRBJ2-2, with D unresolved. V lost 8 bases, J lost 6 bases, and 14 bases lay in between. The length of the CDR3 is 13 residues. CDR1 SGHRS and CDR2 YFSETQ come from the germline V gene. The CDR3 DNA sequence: TGCGCCAGGTTGGCCCCTGGGGCCGGGGAGCTGTTTTTT. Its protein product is CARLAPGAGELFF.

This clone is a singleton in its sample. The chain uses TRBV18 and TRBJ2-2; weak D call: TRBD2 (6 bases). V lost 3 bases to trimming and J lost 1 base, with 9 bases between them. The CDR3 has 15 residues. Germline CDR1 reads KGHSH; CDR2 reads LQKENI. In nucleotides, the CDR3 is TGTGCCAGCTCACCGCCGGGAGAGAACACCGGGGAGCTGTTTTTT. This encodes CASSPPGENTGELFF.

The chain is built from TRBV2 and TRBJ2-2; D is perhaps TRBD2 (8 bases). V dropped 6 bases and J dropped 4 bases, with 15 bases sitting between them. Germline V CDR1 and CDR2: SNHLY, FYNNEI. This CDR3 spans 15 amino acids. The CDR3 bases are TGTGCCAGCAGATTTAGCGGGACAGTCACCGGGGAGCTGTTTTTT. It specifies CASRFSGTVTGELFF.

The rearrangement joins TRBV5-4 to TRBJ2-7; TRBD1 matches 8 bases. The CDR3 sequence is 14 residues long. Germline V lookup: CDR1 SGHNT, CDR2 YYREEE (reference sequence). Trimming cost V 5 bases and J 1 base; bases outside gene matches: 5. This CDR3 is CASRRRDRSYEQYF. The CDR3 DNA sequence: TGTGCCAGCAGGCGCCGGGACAGGTCCTACGAGCAGTACTTC.